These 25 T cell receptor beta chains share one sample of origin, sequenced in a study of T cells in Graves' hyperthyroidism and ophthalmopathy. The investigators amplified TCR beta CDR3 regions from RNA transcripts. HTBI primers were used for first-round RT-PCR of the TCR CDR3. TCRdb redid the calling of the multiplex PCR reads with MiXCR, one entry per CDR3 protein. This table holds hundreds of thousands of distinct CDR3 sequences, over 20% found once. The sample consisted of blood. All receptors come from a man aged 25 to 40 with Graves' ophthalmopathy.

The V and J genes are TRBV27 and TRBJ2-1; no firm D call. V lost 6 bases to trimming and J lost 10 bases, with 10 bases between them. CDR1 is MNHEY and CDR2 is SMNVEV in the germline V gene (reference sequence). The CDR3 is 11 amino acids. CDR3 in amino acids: CASRQLGEQFF. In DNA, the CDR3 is TGTGCCAGCAGGCAGCTCGGGGAGCAGTTCTTC.

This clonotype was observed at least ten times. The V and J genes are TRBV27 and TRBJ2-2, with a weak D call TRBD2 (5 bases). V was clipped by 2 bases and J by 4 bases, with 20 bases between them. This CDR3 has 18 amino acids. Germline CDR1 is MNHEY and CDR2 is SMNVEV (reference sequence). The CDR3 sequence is CASSLALSGSEGTGELFF. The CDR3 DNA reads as TGTGCCAGCAGTTTAGCCCTGAGTGGCAGCGAGGGCACCGGGGAGCTGTTTTTT.

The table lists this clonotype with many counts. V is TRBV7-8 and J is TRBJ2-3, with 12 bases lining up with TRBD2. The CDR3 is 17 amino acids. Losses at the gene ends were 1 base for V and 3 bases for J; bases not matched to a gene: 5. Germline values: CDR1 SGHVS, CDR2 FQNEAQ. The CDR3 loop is CASSLEPTSGRTDTQYF. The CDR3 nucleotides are TGTGCCAGCAGCTTAGAACCGACTAGCGGGAGAACAGATACGCAGTATTTT.

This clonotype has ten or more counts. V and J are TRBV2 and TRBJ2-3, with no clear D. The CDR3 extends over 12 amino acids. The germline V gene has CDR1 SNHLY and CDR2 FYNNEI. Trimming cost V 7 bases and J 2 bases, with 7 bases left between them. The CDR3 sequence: CASMPDTDTQYF. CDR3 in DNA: TGTGCCAGCATGCCCGACACAGATACGCAGTATTTT.

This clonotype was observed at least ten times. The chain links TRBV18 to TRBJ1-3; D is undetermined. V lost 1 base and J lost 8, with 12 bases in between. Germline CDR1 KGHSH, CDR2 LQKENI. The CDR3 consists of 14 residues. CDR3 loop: CASSPRGVSDTIYF. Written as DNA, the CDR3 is TGTGCCAGCTCACCACGCGGAGTCAGCGACACCATATATTTT.

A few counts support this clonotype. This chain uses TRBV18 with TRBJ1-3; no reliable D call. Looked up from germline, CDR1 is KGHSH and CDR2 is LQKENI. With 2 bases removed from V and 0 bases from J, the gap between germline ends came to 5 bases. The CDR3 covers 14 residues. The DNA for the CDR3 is TGTGCCAGCTCACCAAGCAACTCTGGAAACACCATATATTTT. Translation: CASSPSNSGNTIYF.

Here the CDR3 reads CASSGGAHNAYEQYF. The CDR3 nucleotides are TGTGCCAGCAGCGGGGGGGCGCACAACGCCTACGAGCAGTACTTC. This chain links TRBV5-5 with TRBJ2-7; D may be TRBD2 (7 bases). The CDR3 loop spans 15 amino acids. CDR1 is SGHKS and CDR2 is YYEKEE in the germline V gene (reference sequence). Trimming cost V 4 bases and J 2 bases, with 16 bases left between them.

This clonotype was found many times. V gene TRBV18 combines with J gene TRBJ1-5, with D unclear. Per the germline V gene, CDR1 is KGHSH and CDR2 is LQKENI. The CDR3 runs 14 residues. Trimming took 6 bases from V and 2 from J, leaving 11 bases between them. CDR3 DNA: TGTGCCAGCTCCTTTTCTAAGGGCAATCAGCCCCAGCATTTT. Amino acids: CASSFSKGNQPQHF.

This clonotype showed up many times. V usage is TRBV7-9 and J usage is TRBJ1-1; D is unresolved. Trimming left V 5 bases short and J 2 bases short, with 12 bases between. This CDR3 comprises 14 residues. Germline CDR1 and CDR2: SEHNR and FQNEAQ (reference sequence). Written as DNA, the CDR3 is TGTGCCAGCAGCATCAGGACCGGCAACACTGAAGCTTTCTTT. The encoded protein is CASSIRTGNTEAFF.

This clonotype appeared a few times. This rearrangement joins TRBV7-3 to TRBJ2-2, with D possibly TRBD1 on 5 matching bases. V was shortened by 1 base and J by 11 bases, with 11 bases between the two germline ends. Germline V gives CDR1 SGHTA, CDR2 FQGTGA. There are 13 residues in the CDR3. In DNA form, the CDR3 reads TGTGCCAGCAGCTTAAGTCCAGGGATAGAGCTGTTTTTT. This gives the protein CASSLSPGIELFF.

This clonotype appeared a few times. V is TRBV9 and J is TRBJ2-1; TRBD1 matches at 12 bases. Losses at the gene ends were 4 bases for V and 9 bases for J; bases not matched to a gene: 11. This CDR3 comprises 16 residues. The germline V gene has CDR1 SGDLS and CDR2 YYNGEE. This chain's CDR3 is CASSSGGTGGSGEQFF. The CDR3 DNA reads TGTGCCAGCAGCTCAGGCGGGACAGGGGGCTCTGGTGAGCAGTTCTTC.

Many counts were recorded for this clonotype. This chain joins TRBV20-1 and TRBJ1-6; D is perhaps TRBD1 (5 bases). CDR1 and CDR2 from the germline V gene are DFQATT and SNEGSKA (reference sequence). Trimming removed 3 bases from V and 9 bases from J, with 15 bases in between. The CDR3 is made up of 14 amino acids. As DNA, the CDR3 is TGCAGTGCTAGTCCCCAGGGAAATGTTTCACCCCTCCACTTT. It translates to CSASPQGNVSPLHF.

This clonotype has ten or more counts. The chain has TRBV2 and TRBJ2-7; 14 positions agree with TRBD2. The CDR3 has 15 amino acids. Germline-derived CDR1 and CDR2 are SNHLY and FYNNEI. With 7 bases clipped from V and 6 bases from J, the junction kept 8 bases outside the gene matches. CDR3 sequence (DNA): TGTGCCAGCACCCACCGGACTAGCGGGAGGATCGAGCAGTACTTC. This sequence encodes CASTHRTSGRIEQYF.

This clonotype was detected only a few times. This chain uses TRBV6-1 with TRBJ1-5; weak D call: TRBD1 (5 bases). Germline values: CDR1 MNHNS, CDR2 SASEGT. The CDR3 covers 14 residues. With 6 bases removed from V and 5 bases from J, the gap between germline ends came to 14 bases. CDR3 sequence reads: CASSPLGGHQPQHF. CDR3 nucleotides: TGTGCCAGCAGCCCCCTTGGGGGTCATCAGCCCCAGCATTTT.

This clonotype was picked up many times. CDR3 DNA: TGTGCCAGCAGTGAACTTGAGGGTTTCACCAATCAGCCCCAGCATTTT. Its protein is CASSELEGFTNQPQHF. The chain is built from TRBV2 and TRBJ1-5; no clear D. There are 16 residues in the CDR3. Trimming cost V 2 bases and J 3 bases, with 14 bases left between them. Germline CDR1 and CDR2: SNHLY and FYNNEI.

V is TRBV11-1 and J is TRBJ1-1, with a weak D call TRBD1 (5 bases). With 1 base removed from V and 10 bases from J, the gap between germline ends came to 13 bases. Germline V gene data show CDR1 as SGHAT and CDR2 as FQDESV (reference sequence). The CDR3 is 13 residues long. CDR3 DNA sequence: TGTGCCAGCAGCTTAGAGCGGACGGGGGGAGCTTTCTTT. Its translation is CASSLERTGGAFF. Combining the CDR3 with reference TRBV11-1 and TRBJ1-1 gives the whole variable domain EAEVAQSPRYKITEKSQAVAFWCDPISGHATLYWYRQILGQGPELLVQFQDESVVDDSQLPKDRFSAERLKGVDSTLKIQPAELGDSAMYLCASSLERTGGAFFGQGTRLTVV.

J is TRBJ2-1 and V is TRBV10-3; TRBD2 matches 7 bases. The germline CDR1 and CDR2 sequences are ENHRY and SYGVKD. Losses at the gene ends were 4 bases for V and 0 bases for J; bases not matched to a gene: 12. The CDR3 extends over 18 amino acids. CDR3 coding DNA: TGTGCCATCAGTGGAGTCGCGTTGGGGGGGAGCTCCTACAATGAGCAGTTCTTC. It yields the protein CAISGVALGGSSYNEQFF.

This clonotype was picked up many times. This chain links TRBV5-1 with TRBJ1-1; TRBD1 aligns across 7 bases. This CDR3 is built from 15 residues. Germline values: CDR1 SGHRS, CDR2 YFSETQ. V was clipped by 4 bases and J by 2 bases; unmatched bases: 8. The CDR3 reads CASSIGTAVNTEAFF. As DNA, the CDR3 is TGCGCCAGCAGCATTGGGACAGCTGTAAACACTGAAGCTTTCTTT.

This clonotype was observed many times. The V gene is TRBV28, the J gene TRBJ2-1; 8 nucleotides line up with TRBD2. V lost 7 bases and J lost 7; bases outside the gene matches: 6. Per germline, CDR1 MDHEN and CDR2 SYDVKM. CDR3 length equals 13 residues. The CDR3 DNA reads TGTGCCAGCAAGGGACTAGGCGTTAATGAGCAGTTCTTC. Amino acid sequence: CASKGLGVNEQFF.

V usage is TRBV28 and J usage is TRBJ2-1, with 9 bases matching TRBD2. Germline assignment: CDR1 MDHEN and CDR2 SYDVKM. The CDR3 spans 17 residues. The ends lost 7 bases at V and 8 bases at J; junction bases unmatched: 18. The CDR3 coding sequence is TGTGCCAGCAAAGGCCCTGCCGGGACTAGCCTAAGGGATGAGCAGTTCTTC. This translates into CASKGPAGTSLRDEQFF.

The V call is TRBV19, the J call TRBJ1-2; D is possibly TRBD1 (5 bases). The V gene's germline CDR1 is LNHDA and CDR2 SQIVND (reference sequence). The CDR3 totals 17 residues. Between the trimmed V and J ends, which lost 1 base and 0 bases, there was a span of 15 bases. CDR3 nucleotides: TGTGCCAGTAGTATAGGGGACTTCAGATACTCTAACTATGGCTACACCTTC. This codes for CASSIGDFRYSNYGYTF.

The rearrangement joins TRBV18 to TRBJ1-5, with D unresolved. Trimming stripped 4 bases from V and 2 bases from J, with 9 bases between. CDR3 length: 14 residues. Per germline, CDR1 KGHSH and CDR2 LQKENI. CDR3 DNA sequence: TGTGCCAGCTCACAAGGGAGTGGCAATCAGCCCCAGCATTTT. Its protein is CASSQGSGNQPQHF.

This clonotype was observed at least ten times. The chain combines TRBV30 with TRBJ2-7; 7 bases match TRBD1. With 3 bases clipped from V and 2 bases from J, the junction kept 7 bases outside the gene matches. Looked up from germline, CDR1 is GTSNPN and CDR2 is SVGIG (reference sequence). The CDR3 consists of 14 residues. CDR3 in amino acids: CAWSDRAGAYEQYF. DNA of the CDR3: TGTGCCTGGAGCGACAGGGCAGGAGCCTACGAGCAGTACTTC.

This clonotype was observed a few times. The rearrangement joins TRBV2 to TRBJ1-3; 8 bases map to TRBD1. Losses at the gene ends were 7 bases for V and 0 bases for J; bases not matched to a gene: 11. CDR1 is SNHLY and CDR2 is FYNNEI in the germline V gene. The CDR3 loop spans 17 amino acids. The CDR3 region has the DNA TGTGCCAGCACCTCCGGGACAGGCTCATTCTCTGGAAACACCATATATTTT. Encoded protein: CASTSGTGSFSGNTIYF.

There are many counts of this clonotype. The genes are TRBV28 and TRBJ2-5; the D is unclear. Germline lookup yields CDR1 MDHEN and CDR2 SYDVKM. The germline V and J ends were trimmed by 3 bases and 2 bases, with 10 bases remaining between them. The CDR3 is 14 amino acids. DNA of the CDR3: TGTGCCAGCAGTTTCGGGCGGAATCAAGAGACCCAGTACTTC. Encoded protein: CASSFGRNQETQYF.